This is a list of T cell receptor beta chains from one sample in a study of T cell responses to AZD1222 COVID-19 vaccine. TCRdb's copy holds only in-frame clones and misses some; the assay was immunoSEQ multiplex PCR. The data hold under 150,000 clones, with over 85% observed a single time. The sequencing used peripheral blood, collected 28 days after the second AZD1222 dose. These receptors were collected from an adult who received the AZD1222 COVID-19 vaccine. Each CDR3 is given with its conserved first and last residue. The order of the fields is clone size, J gene, CDR3 length, D gene, V gene, CDR3 protein, CDR3 DNA. The D gene is left open where the match is weak. Some rows have no size entry. The others give once, few or many, or a class for an expanded clone.

few | TRBJ2-1 | 19 | TRBD2 | TRBV3-1/TRBV3-2 | CASRDIGLADLRSYNEQFF | TGTGCCAGCAGGGACATTGGGCTAGCGGACCTCCGATCCTACAATGAGCAGTTCTTC
NA | TRBJ1-1 | 14 | NA | TRBV11-3 | CASSLGALSPEAFF | TGTGCCAGCAGCTTAGGGGCGTTGAGCCCTGAAGCTTTCTTT
NA | TRBJ2-1 | 12 | NA | TRBV7-9 | CASNVQGSEQFF | TGTGCCAGCAACGTGCAGGGAAGTGAGCAGTTCTTC
NA | TRBJ2-1 | 15 | NA | TRBV27 | CASSFLAGPSNEQFF | TGTGCCAGCAGTTTCTTGGCAGGACCTTCCAATGAGCAGTTCTTC
NA | TRBJ2-3 | 16 | TRBD1 | TRBV6-5 | CASSYEGTGGRDTQYF | TGTGCCAGCAGTTACGAAGGGACAGGGGGCAGAGATACGCAGTATTTT
NA | TRBJ2-7 | 12 | NA | TRBV13 | CASSLHSYEQYF | TGTGCCAGCAGCCTACACTCCTACGAGCAGTACTTC
NA | TRBJ1-2 | 12 | NA | TRBV6-6 | CASGHSSYGYTF | TGTGCCAGCGGACACAGCTCCTATGGCTACACCTTC
NA | TRBJ1-6 | 14 | TRBD1 | TRBV6-2/TRBV6-3 | CASSHRGLNSPLHF | TGTGCCAGCAGTCACAGGGGGCTAAATTCACCCCTCCACTTT
NA | TRBJ1-1 | 12 | NA | TRBV18 | CASSRPGSEAFF | TGTGCCAGCTCACGGCCAGGGTCTGAAGCTTTCTTT
NA | TRBJ1-2 | 10 | NA | TRBV5-8 | CASSLFGYTF | TGTGCCAGCAGCTTGTTTGGCTACACCTTC
NA | TRBJ2-1 | 15 | TRBD2 | TRBV11-2 | CASSLEAGGYNEQFF | TGTGCCAGCAGCTTAGAGGCGGGAGGGTACAATGAGCAGTTCTTC
once | TRBJ2-5 | 14 | NA | TRBV7-2 | CASSWNRPQETQYF | TGTGCCAGCAGCTGGAACAGGCCCCAAGAGACCCAGTACTTC
NA | TRBJ1-1 | 14 | NA | TRBV15 | CATSRDAMNTEAFF | TGTGCCACCAGCAGAGATGCAATGAACACTGAAGCTTTCTTT
NA | TRBJ1-5 | 14 | NA | TRBV5-8 | CASSRGQSNQPQHF | TGTGCCAGCAGCCGCGGACAGTCAAATCAGCCCCAGCATTTT
few | TRBJ2-2 | 16 | NA | TRBV7-3 | CASSSTRALNTGELFF | TGTGCCAGCAGCTCCACACGGGCCCTGAACACCGGGGAGCTGTTTTTT
NA | TRBJ1-2 | 13 | NA | TRBV6-5 | CASRDSQNYGYTF | TGTGCCAGCCGCGACAGCCAAAACTATGGCTACACCTTC
few | TRBJ2-2 | 14 | NA | TRBV19 | CASSISQSTGELFF | TGTGCCAGTAGTATATCGCAGTCCACCGGGGAGCTGTTTTTT
few | TRBJ1-4 | 14 | TRBD1 | TRBV9 | CASTPGQGFEKLFF | TGTGCCAGCACCCCGGGACAGGGGTTTGAAAAACTGTTTTTT
NA | TRBJ2-2 | 12 | NA | TRBV18 | CASSPVGGELFF | TGTGCCAGCTCACCAGTTGGCGGGGAGCTGTTTTTT
NA | TRBJ2-3 | 14 | TRBD2 | TRBV30 | CAWSGLAHTDTQYF | TGTGCCTGGAGTGGACTAGCCCACACAGATACGCAGTATTTT
NA | TRBJ1-1 | 10 | NA | TRBV4-1 | CASSDTEAFF | TGCGCCAGCTCTGACACTGAAGCTTTCTTT
once | TRBJ2-1 | 17 | TRBD2 | TRBV9 | CASSVGLAGVGYNEQFF | TGTGCCAGCAGCGTAGGACTAGCGGGAGTGGGTTACAATGAGCAGTTCTTC
few | TRBJ2-5 | 16 | NA | TRBV18 | CASSNGFGATQETQYF | TGTGCCAGCTCAAACGGGTTCGGGGCCACTCAAGAGACCCAGTACTTC
NA | TRBJ2-2 | 15 | NA | TRBV4-3 | CASRSGRGNTGELFF | TGCGCCAGCAGAAGCGGAAGGGGTAACACCGGGGAGCTGTTTTTT
NA | TRBJ2-4 | 9 | NA | TRBV19 | CASSYLQYF | TGTGCCAGTAGCTATCTTCAGTACTTC
NA | TRBJ1-1 | 16 | NA | TRBV5-6 | CASSLADVGVNTEAFF | TGTGCCAGCAGCTTGGCCGACGTAGGGGTTAACACTGAAGCTTTCTTT
NA | TRBJ1-5 | 15 | TRBD1 | TRBV10-3 | CAISESGQGNQPQHF | TGTGCCATCAGTGAATCGGGACAGGGTAATCAGCCCCAGCATTTT
NA | TRBJ2-2 | 16 | TRBD2 | TRBV7-2 | CASSSPGLAVTGELFF | TGTGCCAGCAGCTCTCCGGGACTAGCCGTTACCGGGGAGCTGTTTTTT
NA | TRBJ2-5 | 15 | TRBD2 | TRBV6-2/TRBV6-3 | CASSPGGAGEETQYF | TGTGCCAGCAGTCCGGGGGGAGCGGGGGAAGAGACCCAGTACTTC
few | TRBJ2-5 | 15 | TRBD2 | TRBV6-5 | CASSYRAGGKETQYF | TGTGCCAGCAGTTACCGAGCGGGAGGAAAAGAGACCCAGTACTTC
NA | TRBJ1-1 | 14 | NA | TRBV21-1 | CASSKGCYGPEAFF | TGTGCCAGCAGCAAAGGGTGTTACGGGCCTGAAGCTTTCTTT
NA | TRBJ1-5 | 14 | TRBD1 | TRBV19 | CATTDRGGIQPQHF | TGTGCCACCACCGACAGGGGAGGTATTCAGCCCCAGCATTTT
NA | TRBJ1-1 | 14 | NA | TRBV21-1 | CASSKEATGSEAFF | TGTGCCAGCAGCAAAGAGGCGACAGGGTCCGAAGCTTTCTTT
NA | TRBJ2-7 | 15 | TRBD2 | TRBV7-2 | CASSEVGTSAYEQYF | TGTGCCAGCAGCGAAGTCGGGACTAGCGCCTACGAGCAGTACTTC
NA | TRBJ2-3 | 15 | NA | TRBV6-4 | CASSVERGAPDTQYF | TGTGCCAGCAGTGTCGAACGGGGGGCCCCAGATACGCAGTATTTT
NA | TRBJ1-1 | 13 | TRBD1 | TRBV28 | CASSYTGGTEAFF | TGTGCCAGCAGTTACACAGGGGGTACTGAAGCTTTCTTT
NA | TRBJ1-1 | 14 | NA | TRBV7-2 | CASSFGGQEVEAFF | TGTGCCAGCAGCTTCGGGGGGCAGGAGGTTGAAGCTTTCTTT
NA | TRBJ1-1 | 11 | NA | TRBV20-1 | CIRRGDTEAFF | TGCATAAGACGGGGGGACACTGAAGCTTTCTTT
NA | TRBJ2-2 | 15 | NA | TRBV12-5 | CASGLKTANTGELFF | TGTGCTAGTGGTTTGAAGACGGCGAACACCGGGGAGCTGTTTTTT
NA | TRBJ2-7 | 14 | NA | TRBV7-9 | CASSGGPSIYEQYF | TGTGCCAGCAGCGGCGGGCCATCCATCTACGAGCAGTACTTC
NA | TRBJ2-1 | 17 | TRBD2 | TRBV27 | CASSLGGSGRWDNEQFF | TGTGCCAGCAGCTTGGGTGGTAGCGGGAGGTGGGACAATGAGCAGTTCTTC
NA | TRBJ1-2 | 17 | NA | TRBV28 | CASSLAGQIPPNYGYTF | TGTGCCAGCAGTTTGGCAGGGCAGATCCCTCCTAACTATGGCTACACCTTC
NA | TRBJ2-7 | 15 | TRBD2 | TRBV30 | CAWGLAGASLRRQYF | TGTGCCTGGGGACTAGCGGGGGCCAGTCTCAGGAGGCAGTACTTC
NA | TRBJ1-1 | 15 | NA | TRBV2 | CASSVRHGGNTEAFF | TGTGCCAGCAGTGTACGACACGGCGGAAACACTGAAGCTTTCTTT
NA | TRBJ1-2 | 15 | NA | TRBV7-6 | CASSLEALGTRGYTF | TGTGCCAGCAGCTTAGAGGCGTTAGGGACGCGGGGCTACACCTTC
few | TRBJ1-2 | 13 | TRBD1 | TRBV18 | CASSPGQGGGYTF | TGTGCCAGCTCACCCGGACAGGGCGGTGGCTACACCTTC
NA | TRBJ1-5 | 16 | NA | TRBV30 | CAWSAERGSSNQPQHF | TGTGCCTGGAGTGCCGAACGCGGGTCTAGCAATCAGCCCCAGCATTTT
NA | TRBJ2-1 | 14 | TRBD1 | TRBV7-3 | CASSQTGGGNEQFF | TGTGCCAGCAGCCAGACAGGGGGCGGGAATGAGCAGTTCTTC
NA | TRBJ1-1 | 13 | NA | TRBV5-3 | CAKPIIGKAEAFF | TGTGCCAAACCGATTATCGGGAAGGCTGAAGCTTTCTTT
NA | TRBJ1-6 | 15 | NA | TRBV6-5 | CASSLQRGDNSPLHF | TGTGCCAGCAGTCTCCAGAGGGGTGACAATTCACCCCTCCACTTT
NA | TRBJ2-3 | 15 | NA | TRBV9 | CASSRRGDEGSTQYF | TGTGCCAGCAGTCGTAGAGGTGACGAAGGTTCGACGCAGTATTTT
NA | TRBJ1-4 | 15 | NA | TRBV4-3 | CASSQGRGVGEKLFF | TGCGCCAGCAGCCAAGGGAGAGGGGTCGGGGAAAAACTGTTTTTT
NA | TRBJ1-5 | 14 | TRBD1 | TRBV28 | CASIQTGGNQPQHF | TGTGCCAGCATCCAGACAGGGGGCAATCAGCCCCAGCATTTT
NA | TRBJ1-2 | 15 | NA | TRBV2 | CATYKDGANNYGYTF | TGTGCCACCTACAAGGACGGGGCGAACAACTATGGCTACACCTTC
NA | TRBJ1-5 | 14 | NA | TRBV9 | CASSLEGGNQPQHF | TGTGCCAGCAGCCTAGAGGGGGGCAATCAGCCCCAGCATTTT
NA | TRBJ1-2 | 12 | NA | TRBV19 | CASSKGSYGYTF | TGTGCCAGTAGTAAGGGGAGCTATGGCTACACCTTC
NA | TRBJ1-2 | 12 | TRBD1 | TRBV29-1 | CSLLWTGYGYTF | TGCAGCCTCCTCTGGACAGGGTATGGCTACACCTTC
NA | TRBJ2-1 | 15 | NA | TRBV4-3 | CASSQDTISYNEQFF | TGCGCCAGCAGCCAAGATACTATCTCGTACAATGAGCAGTTCTTC